These T cell receptor beta chains were read from a single sample in a study of PD-L1 blockade in urothelial cancer. Data came from immunoSEQ multiplex PCR; TCRdb stores just in-frame clones and leaves some out. This table holds tens of thousands of clones, roughly four fifths found once. Sequencing used PBMCs, obtained around atezolizumab (anti-PD-L1) treatment. All receptors come from a man between 65 and 85 years old with urothelial cancer. The CDR3 runs from the conserved cysteine through the conserved F or W. The D gene is left open where the match is weak. The listing skips clone size in some rows; elsewhere it reads once, few, many or a size class.

cdr3_nt,cdr3_aa,clone_size,v_call,j_call,d_call,cdr3_length
TGTGCTAGTGGAGTCCGGAGGAACACTGAAGCTTTCTTT,CASGVRRNTEAFF,.,TRBV12-5,TRBJ1-1,.,13
TGCGCCAGCAGCCAAGCAACTACAGGGGGCTTTGACTATGGCTACACCTTC,CASSQATTGGFDYGYTF,.,TRBV4-1,TRBJ1-2,TRBD1,17
TGCGCCAGCAGTGAGGGGGCATCTAATGGAAACACCATATATTTT,CASSEGASNGNTIYF,.,TRBV5-1,TRBJ1-3,TRBD1,15
TGTGCCAGCAGTTTATCTGGGGACATCTACGAGCAGTACTTC,CASSLSGDIYEQYF,.,TRBV27,TRBJ2-7,.,14
TGTGCCAGCAGACCTTCCTCCGCAGGCCGGGAGCTGTTTTTT,CASRPSSAGRELFF,.,TRBV28,TRBJ2-2,.,14
TGTGCCAGCAGCCCAAGCGGGAGTCCCCTCAATGAGCAGTTCTTC,CASSPSGSPLNEQFF,.,TRBV7-9,TRBJ2-1,TRBD2,15
TGTGCCAGCACCCCGGCAGGTTACCACACAGATACGCAGTATTTT,CASTPAGYHTDTQYF,.,TRBV5-6,TRBJ2-3,.,15
TGTGCCAGCAGTGAAGAGGAACTTTCCCCCGGGAGGGAGCAGTTCTTC,CASSEEELSPGREQFF,few,TRBV6-1,TRBJ2-1,TRBD2,16
TGCGCCAGCAGCCGTCCGGACATCTATGGCTACACCTTC,CASSRPDIYGYTF,few,TRBV4-1,TRBJ1-2,.,13
TGTGCCAGCAGCGTAGGTCTAGCGGGAGGCAGCGGGGAGCTGTTTTTT,CASSVGLAGGSGELFF,.,TRBV9,TRBJ2-2,TRBD2,16
TGTGCCATCGGGGCGGGAGCATACGAGCAGTACTTC,CAIGAGAYEQYF,.,TRBV10-3,TRBJ2-7,TRBD2,12
TGTGCCAGTAGCTTGAAGCGGGACACAGATACGCAGTATTTT,CASSLKRDTDTQYF,.,TRBV19,TRBJ2-3,TRBD2,14
TGTGCCAGCAGTCCCTGGAGGGGGCGCATCCAAGATACGCAGTATTTT,CASSPWRGRIQDTQYF,.,TRBV27,TRBJ2-3,.,16
TGTGCCAGCAGCTTAGGAGGCCAGGGGGATATTTATGGCTACACCTTC,CASSLGGQGDIYGYTF,.,TRBV7-9,TRBJ1-2,TRBD1,16
TGTGCCAGCACAACTCGACAGGGCCCAGATACGCAGTATTTT,CASTTRQGPDTQYF,.,TRBV7-2,TRBJ2-3,TRBD1,14
TGTGCCAGCAGTTCCGGACAGGCCCTCTATGGCTACACCTTC,CASSSGQALYGYTF,few,TRBV27,TRBJ1-2,TRBD1,14
TGTGCCAGCAGTGACACCTACGAGCAGTACTTC,CASSDTYEQYF,.,TRBV6-6,TRBJ2-7,.,11
TGTGCCAGCAGTGCATTCTTGGGAGAGTCTACTGAGCAGTTCTTC,CASSAFLGESTEQFF,.,TRBV6-1,TRBJ2-1,.,15
TGTGCCAGCAGTGTGGCGACAAGAGATGGCTACACCTTC,CASSVATRDGYTF,few,TRBV2,TRBJ1-2,.,13
TGTGCCAGCAGCCCCCGGGACAGTAGCTCTGGGGCCAACGTCCTGACTTTC,CASSPRDSSSGANVLTF,.,TRBV7-8,TRBJ2-6,TRBD1,17
TGTGCCAGCAGCCCCGGGACTAACAACTACGAGCAGTACTTC,CASSPGTNNYEQYF,.,TRBV5-4,TRBJ2-7,TRBD2,14
TGTGCCAGCAGTTTTCCAACAGGCTTCTATGGCTACACCTTC,CASSFPTGFYGYTF,.,TRBV28,TRBJ1-2,.,14
TGTGCCAGCAGTTACGAGGGAAACAATCAGCCCCAGCATTTT,CASSYEGNNQPQHF,.,TRBV6-6,TRBJ1-5,.,14
TGTGCCAGCAGCCGAGCGGGAGGGAGTCCTGGGGATGAGCAGTTCTTC,CASSRAGGSPGDEQFF,once,TRBV21-1,TRBJ2-1,.,16
TGTGCCAGCAGTTACTCACGGGCGGGAAGGAATGAGCAGTTCTTC,CASSYSRAGRNEQFF,.,TRBV6-5,TRBJ2-1,.,15